The 2 T cell receptor beta chains below all came from one sample that was sequenced in a study of cytomegalovirus exposure and HLA in healthy donors. PCR was performed using 60 Vbeta and 13 Jbeta primers. Sequenced by immunoSEQ multiplex PCR; TCRdb stores in-frame clones only, minus some. The sample has 150,000 to 200,000 clones; roughly 77% are singletons. The sequencing sample was made of PBMCs. These receptors were collected from a woman aged 50 to 60 in good health and CMV-seronegative.

This chain joins TRBV27 and TRBJ2-7; the D gene is possibly TRBD2 (6 bases). The CDR3 spans 14 residues. The germline V gene has CDR1 MNHEY and CDR2 SMNVEV (reference sequence). Between the trimmed V and J ends, which lost 5 bases and 2 bases, there was a span of 13 bases. The CDR3 nucleotides are TGTGCCAGCAGTATGGGACTTGTTACCTACGAGCAGTACTTC. Its translation is CASSMGLVTYEQYF.

The chain uses TRBV5-4 and TRBJ2-1; 10 nucleotides agree with TRBD2. CDR3 length equals 18 residues. The J segment lost 10 bases and the V segment lost 3 bases, leaving 19 bases of the junction unmatched. The germline gives CDR1 SGHNT, CDR2 YYREEE (reference sequence). This CDR3 is CASSSNPLTAGGLGEQFF. The DNA for the CDR3 is TGTGCCAGCAGCTCAAATCCACTCACAGCGGGAGGGCTGGGCGAGCAGTTCTTC.